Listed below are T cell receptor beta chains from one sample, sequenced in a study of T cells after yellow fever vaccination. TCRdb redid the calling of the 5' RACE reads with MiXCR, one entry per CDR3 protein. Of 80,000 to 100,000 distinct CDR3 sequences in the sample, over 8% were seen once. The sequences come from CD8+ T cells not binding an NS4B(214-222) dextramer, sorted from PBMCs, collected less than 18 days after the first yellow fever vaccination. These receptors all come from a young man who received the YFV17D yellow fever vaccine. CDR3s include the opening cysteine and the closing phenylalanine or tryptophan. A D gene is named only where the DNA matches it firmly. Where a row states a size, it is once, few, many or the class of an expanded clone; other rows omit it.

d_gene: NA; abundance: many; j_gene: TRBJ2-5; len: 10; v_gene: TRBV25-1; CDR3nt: TGTGCCAGCGGGCAAGAGACCCAGTACTTC; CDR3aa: CASGQETQYF
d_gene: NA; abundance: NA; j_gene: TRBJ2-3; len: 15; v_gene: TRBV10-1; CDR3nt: TGCGCCAGCAGTGACTACGGGCGGTCCGGAGATACGCAGTATTTT; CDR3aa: CASSDYGRSGDTQYF
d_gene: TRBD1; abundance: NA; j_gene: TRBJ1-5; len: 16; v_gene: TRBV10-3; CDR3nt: TGTGCCATCAAGCCCCCCCGGGACAGGGAGGATCAGCCCCAGCATTTT; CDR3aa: CAIKPPRDREDQPQHF
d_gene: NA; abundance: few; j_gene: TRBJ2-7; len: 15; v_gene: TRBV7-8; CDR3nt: TGTGCCAGCAGCTTAGCGCGTCGTAGCTCCTACGAGCAGTACTTC; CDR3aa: CASSLARRSSYEQYF
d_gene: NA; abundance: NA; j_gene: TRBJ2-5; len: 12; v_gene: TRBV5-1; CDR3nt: TGCGCCAGCAGTCAATTACAAGAGACCCAGTACTTC; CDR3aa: CASSQLQETQYF
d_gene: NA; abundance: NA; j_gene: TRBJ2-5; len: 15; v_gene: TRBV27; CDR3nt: TGTGCCAGCAGTCCCGGACCTCCGTACCAAGAGACCCAGTACTTC; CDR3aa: CASSPGPPYQETQYF
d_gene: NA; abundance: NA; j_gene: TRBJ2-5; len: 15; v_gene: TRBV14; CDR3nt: TGTGCCAGCAGCCAAGACAGGGCCGACATGGAGACCCAGTACTTC; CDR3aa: CASSQDRADMETQYF
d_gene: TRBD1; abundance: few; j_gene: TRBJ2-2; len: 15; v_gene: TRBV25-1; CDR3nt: TGTGCCAGCAGTGAGCGGACAGGTTACACCGGGGAGCTGTTTTTT; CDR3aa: CASSERTGYTGELFF
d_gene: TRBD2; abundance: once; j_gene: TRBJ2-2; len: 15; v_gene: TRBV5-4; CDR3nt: TGTGCCAGCAGCTTTAGCGGGGGCAGGACCGGGGAGCTGTTTTTT; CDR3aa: CASSFSGGRTGELFF
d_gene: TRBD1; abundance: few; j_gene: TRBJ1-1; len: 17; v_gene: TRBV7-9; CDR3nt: TGTGCCAGCAGTCAGACGTACACTGGACAGGGTGGCACTGAAGCTTTCTTT; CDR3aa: CASSQTYTGQGGTEAFF
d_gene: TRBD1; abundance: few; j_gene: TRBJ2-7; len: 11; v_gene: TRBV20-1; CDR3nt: TGCAGTGCCCGGACAGGGAGCGAGCAGTACTTC; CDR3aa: CSARTGSEQYF
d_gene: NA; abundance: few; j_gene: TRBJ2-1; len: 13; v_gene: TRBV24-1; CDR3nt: TGTGCCACCAGTGACCTAACAGGCCTGGAGCAGTTCTTC; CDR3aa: CATSDLTGLEQFF
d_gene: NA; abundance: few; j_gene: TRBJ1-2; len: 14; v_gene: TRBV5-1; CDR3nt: TGCGCCAGCAGCTTGGCCGATAGAGGGAGTGGCTACACCTTC; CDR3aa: CASSLADRGSGYTF
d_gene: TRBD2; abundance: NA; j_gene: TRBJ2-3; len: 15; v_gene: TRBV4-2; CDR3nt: TGTGCCAGCAGCCAAGGGAGCGGGGGGGCAGATACGCAGTATTTT; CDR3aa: CASSQGSGGADTQYF
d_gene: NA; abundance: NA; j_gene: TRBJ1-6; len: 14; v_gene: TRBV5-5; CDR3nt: TGTGCCAGCAGCTTGGGACCCCCGGGATCACCCCTCCACTTT; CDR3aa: CASSLGPPGSPLHF
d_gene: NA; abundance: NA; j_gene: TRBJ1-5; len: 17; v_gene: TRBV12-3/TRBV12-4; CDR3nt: TGTGCCAGCAGTTTGTGGGGCGTTAGTGTGGTTGGCCGGCCCCAGCATTTT; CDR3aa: CASSLWGVSVVGRPQHF
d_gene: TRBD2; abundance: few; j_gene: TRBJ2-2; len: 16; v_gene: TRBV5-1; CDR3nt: TGCGCCAGCAGCTTGGATAGCGGGGGGTCCACCGGGGAGCTGTTTTTT; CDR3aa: CASSLDSGGSTGELFF
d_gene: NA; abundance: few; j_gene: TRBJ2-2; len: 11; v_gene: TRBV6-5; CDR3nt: TGTGCCAGCAGTTCCGCCGGGGAGCTGTTTTTT; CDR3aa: CASSSAGELFF
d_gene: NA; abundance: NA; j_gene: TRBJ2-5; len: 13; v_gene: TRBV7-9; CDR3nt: TGTGCCAGCAGCTTATCTCTTGTCGGGACCCAGTACTTC; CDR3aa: CASSLSLVGTQYF
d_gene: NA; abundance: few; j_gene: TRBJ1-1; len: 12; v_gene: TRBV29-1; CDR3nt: TGCAGCGCCCACTTCTCCATATCACAAGCTTTCTTT; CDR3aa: CSAHFSISQAFF
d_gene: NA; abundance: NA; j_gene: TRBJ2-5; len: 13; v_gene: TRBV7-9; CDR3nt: TGTGCCAGCAGCCGGCGGGGATTCGAGACCCAGTACTTC; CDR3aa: CASSRRGFETQYF
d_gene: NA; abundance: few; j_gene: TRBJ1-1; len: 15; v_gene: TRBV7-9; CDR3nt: TGTGCCAGCAGCCCCCCCCGTGGGCTACATGCTGAAGCTTTCTTT; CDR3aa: CASSPPRGLHAEAFF
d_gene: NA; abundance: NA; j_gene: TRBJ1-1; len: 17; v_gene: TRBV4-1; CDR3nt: TGCGCCAGCAGCCAAGTGTACAGGGTTTCTTTCGCGGGTGAAGCTTTCTTT; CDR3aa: CASSQVYRVSFAGEAFF
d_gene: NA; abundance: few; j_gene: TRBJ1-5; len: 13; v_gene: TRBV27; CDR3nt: TGTGCCAGCAGTGCTGGCTTACCGCAGCCCCAGCATTTT; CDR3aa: CASSAGLPQPQHF
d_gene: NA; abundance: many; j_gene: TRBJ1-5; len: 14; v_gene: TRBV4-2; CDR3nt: TGTGCCAGCAGGGAGACAGTATGGGGTCAGCCCCAGCATTTT; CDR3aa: CASRETVWGQPQHF
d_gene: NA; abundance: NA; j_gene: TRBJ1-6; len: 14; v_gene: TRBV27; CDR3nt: TGTGCCAGTTCGGGGGAGGGTCCCAACTCACCCCTCCACTTT; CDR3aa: CASSGEGPNSPLHF
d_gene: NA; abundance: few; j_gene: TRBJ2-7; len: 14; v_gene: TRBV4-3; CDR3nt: TGCGCCAGCAGCGTCGACGGTTTTTCCTACGAGCAGTACTTC; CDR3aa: CASSVDGFSYEQYF
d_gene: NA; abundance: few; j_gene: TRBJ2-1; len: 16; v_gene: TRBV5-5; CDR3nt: TGTGCCAGCAGCCCCACACCGAATCGCTCCTACAATGAGCAGTTCTTC; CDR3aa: CASSPTPNRSYNEQFF
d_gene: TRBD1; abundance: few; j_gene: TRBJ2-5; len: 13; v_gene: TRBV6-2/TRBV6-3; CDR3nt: TGTGCCAGCTTCGAGACAGGGATCCAGACCCAGTACTTC; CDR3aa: CASFETGIQTQYF
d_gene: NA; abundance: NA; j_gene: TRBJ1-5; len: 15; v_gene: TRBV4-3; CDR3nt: TGCGCCAGCAGCCAAGATCTGGGGGAGGGTCAGCCCCAGCATTTT; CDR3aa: CASSQDLGEGQPQHF
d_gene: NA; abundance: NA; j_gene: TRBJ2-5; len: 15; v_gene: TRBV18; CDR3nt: TGTGCCAGCTCACCACCACGGGGAGACCAAGAGACCCAGTACTTC; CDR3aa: CASSPPRGDQETQYF
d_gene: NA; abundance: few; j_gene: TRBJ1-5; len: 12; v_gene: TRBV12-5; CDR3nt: TGTGCTAGTGGCTTCCCTTTTTGGCCCCAGCATTTT; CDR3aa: CASGFPFWPQHF
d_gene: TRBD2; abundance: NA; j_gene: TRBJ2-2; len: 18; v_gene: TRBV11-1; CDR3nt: TGTGCCAGCAGCTTCCATAGCGGGGGGGCCGCTTGGACCGGGGAGCTGTTTTTT; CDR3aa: CASSFHSGGAAWTGELFF
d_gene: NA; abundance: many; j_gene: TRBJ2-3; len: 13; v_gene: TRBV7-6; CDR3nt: TGTGCCAGCACCAACGGGGAGGCAGATACGCAGTATTTT; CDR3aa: CASTNGEADTQYF
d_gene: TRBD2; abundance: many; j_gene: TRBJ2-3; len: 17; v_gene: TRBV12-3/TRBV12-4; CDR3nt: TGTGCCAGCAGTCCCGGGACTAGCGGGGGGTTAACAGATACGCAGTATTTT; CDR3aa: CASSPGTSGGLTDTQYF
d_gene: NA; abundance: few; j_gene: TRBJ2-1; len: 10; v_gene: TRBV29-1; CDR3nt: TGCAGCGGCACAGGGTATGAGCAGTTCTTC; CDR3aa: CSGTGYEQFF
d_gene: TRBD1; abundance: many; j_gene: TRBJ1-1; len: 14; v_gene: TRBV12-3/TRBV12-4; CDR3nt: TGTGCCAGCAGTGGGACAGGGTTGGACACTGAAGCTTTCTTT; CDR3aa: CASSGTGLDTEAFF
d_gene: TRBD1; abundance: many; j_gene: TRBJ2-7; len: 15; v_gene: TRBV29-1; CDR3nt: TGCAGCGTTGGATTGAGGGGACAGGGGGCAGACGAGCAGTACTTC; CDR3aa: CSVGLRGQGADEQYF
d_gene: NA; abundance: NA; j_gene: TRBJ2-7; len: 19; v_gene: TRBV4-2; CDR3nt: TGTGCCAGCAGCCAAGAAAGGCCGCCAGGGTCCCCAGGACCCTACGAGCAGTACTTC; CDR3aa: CASSQERPPGSPGPYEQYF
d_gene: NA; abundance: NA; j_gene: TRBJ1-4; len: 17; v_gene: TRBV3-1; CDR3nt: TGTGCCAGCAGCCAAGAGGTTCCGGCCCGCAGCCAAGGTAAACTGTTTTTT; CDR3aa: CASSQEVPARSQGKLFF
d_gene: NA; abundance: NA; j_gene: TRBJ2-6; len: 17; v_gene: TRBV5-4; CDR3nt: TGTGCCAGCAGCTTGGAAGGGGGAACCTCTGGGGCCAACGTCCTGACTTTC; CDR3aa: CASSLEGGTSGANVLTF
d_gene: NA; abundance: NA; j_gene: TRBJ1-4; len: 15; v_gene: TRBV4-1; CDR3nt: TGCGCCAGCACCGTCGGACCGGGGGGGGTTCAAAAACTGTTTTTT; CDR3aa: CASTVGPGGVQKLFF
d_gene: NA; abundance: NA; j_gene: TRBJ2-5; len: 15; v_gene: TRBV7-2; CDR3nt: TGTGCCAGCAGCCGGTCGGGGGCCGACCAAGAGACCCAGTACTTC; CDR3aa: CASSRSGADQETQYF
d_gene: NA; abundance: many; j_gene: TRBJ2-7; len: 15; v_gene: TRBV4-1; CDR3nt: TGCGCCAGCAGCCGAACCGTAAGCAACTCCTACGAGCAGTACTTC; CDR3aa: CASSRTVSNSYEQYF
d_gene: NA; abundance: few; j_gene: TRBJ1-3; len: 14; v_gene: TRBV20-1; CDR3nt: TGCAGTGCTAGAGCCAGGGATTCTGGAAACACCATATATTTT; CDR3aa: CSARARDSGNTIYF
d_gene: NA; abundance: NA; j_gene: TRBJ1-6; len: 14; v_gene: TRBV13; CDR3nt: TGTGCCAGCAGTCCCGACAGGTATAATTCACCCCTCCACTTT; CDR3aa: CASSPDRYNSPLHF
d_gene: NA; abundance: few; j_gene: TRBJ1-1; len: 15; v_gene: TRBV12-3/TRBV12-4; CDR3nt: TGTGCCAGCAGTTTAATCGGGAGGGGAGGAACTGAAGCTTTCTTT; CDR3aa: CASSLIGRGGTEAFF
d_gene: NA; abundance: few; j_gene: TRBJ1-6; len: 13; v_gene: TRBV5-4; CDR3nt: TGTGCCAGCAGCCCTGACCCGAATTCACCCCTCCACTTT; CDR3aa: CASSPDPNSPLHF
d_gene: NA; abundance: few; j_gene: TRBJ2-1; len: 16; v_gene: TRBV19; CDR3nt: TGTGCCAGTAGTATTTCAGGTCCTTCCTCCTACAATGAGCAGTTCTTC; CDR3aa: CASSISGPSSYNEQFF
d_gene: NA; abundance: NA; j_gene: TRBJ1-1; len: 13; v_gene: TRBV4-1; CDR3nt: TGCGCCAGCAGCCAAGATGGATTATCCGAAGCTTTCTTT; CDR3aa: CASSQDGLSEAFF